These 29 T cell receptor beta chains were all obtained from the same sample, sequenced in a study of T cell responses to AZD1222 COVID-19 vaccine (dated by TCRdb to the early 2020s). Libraries were constructed by the immunoSEQ multiplex PCR assay. TCRdb holds this immuneACCESS table with in-frame rearrangements only. Some clones are missing; in checked studies, unresolved V genes explain under half, and the rest has no known cause. In all, the sample holds 69,000 or so clones, and more than 70% of those were seen once. The ten top clones hold more than 4% of the sample. What the time point label conveys for this sample: about 28 days (+/-7) after the second vaccine dose. The sample's treatment or condition label is to be understood as: meningococcal conjugate vaccine given as trial control. The sequencing used peripheral blood, collected 28 days after the second dose of the MenACWY control vaccine. Every receptor here comes from an adult who received the MenACWY meningococcal vaccine as a control.

The V gene is TRBV5-1, the J gene TRBJ1-1; D unresolved. This CDR3 has 14 residues. V was shortened by 4 bases and J by 0 bases, with 10 bases between the two germline ends. Germline V lookup: CDR1 SGHRS, CDR2 YFSETQ. The CDR3 DNA sequence: TGCGCCAGCAGCCCACTCGGGGTGAACACTGAAGCTTTCTTT. Its translation: CASSPLGVNTEAFF.

This clone was counted between two and nine times. V usage is TRBV28 and J usage is TRBJ2-7; D remains unclear. The V gene's germline CDR1 is MDHEN and CDR2 SYDVKM. Deletions cut 3 bases from V and 0 bases from J, with 9 bases between. This CDR3 has 14 residues. The CDR3 nucleotides are TGTGCCAGCAGTTTGTTTGCGGCCTCCTACGAGCAGTACTTC. Its translation: CASSLFAASYEQYF.

This clone was counted a single time. The genes are TRBV3-1 (or the pseudogene TRBV3-2) and TRBJ2-3; D may be TRBD2 (6 bases). The length of the CDR3 is 13 residues. Trimming pared 5 bases from V and 0 bases from J, leaving 6 bases between. CDR1 and CDR2 from the germline V gene are LGHDT and YNNKEL (reference sequence). The CDR3 loop is CASSGTSTDTQYF. The CDR3 DNA reads as TGTGCCAGCAGCGGGACTAGCACAGATACGCAGTATTTT.

The V gene is TRBV6-4, the J gene TRBJ2-7; D assignment may be TRBD1 or TRBD2 (7 bases each). The germline CDR1 and CDR2 sequences are MRHNA and SNTAGT. The ends were cut back, 7 bases at V and 2 bases at J, with 24 bases in the middle. This CDR3 is 17 amino acids long. CDR3 DNA: TGTGCCAGCAAATCAACCAGGGGGGGAGCGGGTCCCTACGAGCAGTACTTC. As protein: CASKSTRGGAGPYEQYF.

The J gene is TRBJ2-5, the V gene TRBV7-9; TRBD1 aligns across 8 bases. Per the germline V gene, CDR1 is SEHNR and CDR2 is FQNEAQ (reference sequence). V lost 2 bases to trimming and J lost 5 bases; unmatched junction nucleotides: 1. The CDR3 extends over 13 amino acids. CDR3 residues: CASSLNRGETQYF. CDR3 in DNA: TGTGCCAGCAGCTTAAACAGGGGGGAGACCCAGTACTTC.

This chain joins TRBV5-1 and TRBJ2-7; D unresolved. The germline V gene has CDR1 SGHRS and CDR2 YFSETQ. V was shortened by 4 bases and J by 3 bases, with 14 bases between the two germline ends. This CDR3 has 14 amino acids. Here the CDR3 reads CASSVTDGDYEQYF. The CDR3, as DNA: TGCGCCAGCAGCGTAACTGACGGAGACTACGAGCAGTACTTC.

The CDR3 DNA follows: TGTGCCAGCAGCTTACGGGGGGGAAACACCATATATTTT. This encodes CASSLRGGNTIYF. The chain is built from TRBV5-8 and TRBJ1-3, with D perhaps TRBD1 (5 bases). CDR1 is SGHTS and CDR2 is YDEGEE in the germline V gene. With 2 bases removed from V and 4 bases from J, the gap between germline ends came to 7 bases. The CDR3 has 13 amino acids.

This chain links TRBV29-1 with TRBJ2-7; 10 nucleotides match TRBD2. V was clipped by 4 bases and J by 3 bases; unmatched bases: 6. The germline CDR1 and CDR2 sequences are SQVTM and ANQGSEA. This CDR3 has 14 amino acids. DNA for the CDR3: TGCAGCGTTGCTACTAGCGGGATACTCTACGAGCAGTACTTC. It specifies CSVATSGILYEQYF.

The chain combines TRBV7-9 with TRBJ2-7; 8 bases line up with TRBD1. Trimming cost V 3 bases and J 3 bases; bases outside gene matches: 4. Germline V gene data show CDR1 as SEHNR and CDR2 as FQNEAQ (reference sequence). The CDR3 loop spans 14 amino acids. For the CDR3, the DNA is TGTGCCAGCAGCTTGGGGACAGGACTCTACGAGCAGTACTTC. It yields the protein CASSLGTGLYEQYF.

The CDR3 loop is CASRRLAGAGASTDTQYF. The CDR3 region has the DNA TGTGCCAGCAGGCGGCTAGCGGGAGCGGGGGCTAGCACAGATACGCAGTATTTT. The gene calls are TRBV28 and TRBJ2-3; TRBD2 agrees at 10 bases. The CDR3 is 18 amino acids. Trimming cost V 6 bases and J 0 bases; bases outside gene matches: 12. Germline values: CDR1 MDHEN, CDR2 SYDVKM.

The chain links TRBV18 to TRBJ2-5; 12 positions match TRBD1. From germline, CDR1 is KGHSH and CDR2 LQKENI. The V and J ends lost 4 bases and 5 bases, in that order; junction bases with no gene match: 8. The length of the CDR3 is 16 residues. This CDR3 is CASSLGQGAIGETQYF. DNA of the CDR3: TGTGCCAGCTCACTGGGACAGGGGGCAATCGGGGAGACCCAGTACTTC.

The chain is built from TRBV7-9 and TRBJ1-6; TRBD1 matches 8 bases. This CDR3 spans 14 amino acids. Germline lookup yields CDR1 SEHNR and CDR2 FQNEAQ (reference sequence). With V trimmed by 5 bases and J by 7 bases, 4 bases remained unmatched. Here the CDR3 reads CASSEWTGNSPLHF. CDR3 sequence (DNA): TGTGCCAGCAGCGAATGGACAGGGAATTCACCCCTCCACTTT.

The chain uses TRBV19 and TRBJ1-2; possible D gene TRBD1, 6 bases. V lost 5 bases to trimming and J lost 7 bases, with 11 bases between them. The length of the CDR3 is 12 residues. Looked up from germline, CDR1 is LNHDA and CDR2 is SQIVND (reference sequence). This CDR3 reads CASSGGALGYTF. Here the CDR3 DNA reads TGTGCCAGTAGTGGGGGGGCCCTTGGCTACACCTTC. Supplemented by reference TRBV19 and TRBJ1-2, the full variable domain reads DGGITQSPKYLFRKEGQNVTLSCEQNLNHDAMYWYRQDPGQGLRLIYYSQIVNDFQKGDIAEGYSVSREKKESFPLTVTSAQKNPTAFYLCASSGGALGYTFGSGTRLTVV.

The chain recombines TRBV2 with TRBJ1-5; unclear D gene. The V gene lost 3 bases and the J gene lost 4 bases, with 13 bases spanning the gap. The germline V gene has CDR1 SNHLY and CDR2 FYNNEI. The CDR3 is 15 residues long. CDR3 bases: TGTGCCAGCAGTGAGGCGGCAGGTGGTAATCAGCCCCAGCATTTT. This encodes CASSEAAGGNQPQHF.

The gene calls are TRBV9 and TRBJ2-5, with 9 bases fitting TRBD2. The germline CDR1 and CDR2 sequences are SGDLS and YYNGEE. CDR3 length: 15 amino acids. V was pared by 0 bases and J by 5 bases, with 5 bases of the junction left unmatched. CDR3 coding DNA: TGTGCCAGCAGCGTAGGCGGGGGGGCCACTGAGACCCAGTACTTC. Translating it yields CASSVGGGATETQYF.

The chain is built from TRBV7-2 and TRBJ1-5; 9 nucleotides line up with TRBD1. Trimming removed 2 bases from V and 4 bases from J; junction bases left unmatched: 6. The CDR3 contains 16 residues. Germline loops: CDR1 SGHTA, CDR2 FQGNSA. CDR3 protein: CASSLPPGQGNQPQHF. The DNA of the CDR3 is TGTGCCAGCAGCTTACCCCCGGGACAGGGTAATCAGCCCCAGCATTTT.

The chain recombines TRBV6-6 with TRBJ2-7; unclear D gene. V was pared by 2 bases and J by 4 bases, with 9 bases between. The CDR3 runs 13 residues. The germline gives CDR1 MNHNY, CDR2 SVGAGI (reference sequence). This CDR3 reads CASSYRAYYEQYF. The CDR3 DNA sequence: TGTGCCAGCAGTTACAGGGCCTATTACGAGCAGTACTTC.

The rearrangement joins TRBV7-2 to TRBJ2-7; 9 positions match TRBD1. In germline, CDR1 is SGHTA, CDR2 FQGNSA. Losses at the gene ends were 5 bases for V and 4 bases for J; bases not matched to a gene: 9. This CDR3 has 15 amino acids. The CDR3 sequence: CASSGSTGGPYEQYF. DNA of the CDR3: TGTGCCAGCAGCGGAAGCACAGGGGGCCCGTACGAGCAGTACTTC.

The V call is TRBV15, the J call TRBJ1-5; D not certain. Trimming shortened V by 1 base and J by 6 bases, and 10 bases separated the two germline ends. This CDR3 is built from 14 residues. Germline CDR1 reads LNHNV; CDR2 reads YYDKDF (reference sequence). The CDR3: CATSRVSQGQPQHF. Here the CDR3 DNA reads TGTGCCACCAGCAGAGTCAGCCAAGGTCAGCCCCAGCATTTT.

The sample holds one count of this clone. This rearrangement joins TRBV30 to TRBJ1-5; no reliable D call. Trimming removed 2 bases at V and 5 bases at J, with 13 bases between. The CDR3 totals 14 residues. Germline lookup yields CDR1 GTSNPN and CDR2 SVGIG (reference sequence). CDR3 amino acids: CAWSSFTTDQPQHF. CDR3 nucleotide sequence: TGTGCCTGGAGTAGTTTTACTACCGATCAGCCCCAGCATTTT.

The chain joins TRBV19 to TRBJ2-3; no firm D call. Germline V lookup: CDR1 LNHDA, CDR2 SQIVND (reference sequence). The CDR3 runs to 14 residues. Trimming pared 5 bases from V and 3 bases from J, leaving 12 bases between. In DNA form, the CDR3 reads TGTGCCAGTAGTCCGGGTCTACCGACAGATACGCAGTATTTT. Encoded protein: CASSPGLPTDTQYF.

This clone occurred a few times. This chain joins TRBV7-8 and TRBJ2-7, with 8 bases matching TRBD1. The length of the CDR3 is 13 residues. Germline V lookup: CDR1 SGHVS, CDR2 FQNEAQ. V shed 6 bases, J shed 2 bases, and the junction held 3 bases outside the gene matches. This CDR3 reads CASRGTGAYEQYF. The DNA of the CDR3 is TGTGCCAGCAGGGGGACAGGAGCCTACGAGCAGTACTTC.

This chain uses TRBV11-2 with TRBJ2-2, with 7 bases that match TRBD2. V was pared by 1 base and J by 1 base, with 12 bases of the junction left unmatched. Germline V CDR1 and CDR2: SGHAT, FQNNGV. The length of the CDR3 is 19 residues. The CDR3 sequence: CASSLGARWQRGNTGELFF. CDR3 coding DNA: TGTGCCAGCAGCTTAGGGGCCCGGTGGCAGCGGGGGAACACCGGGGAGCTGTTTTTT. The full variable domain, rest sourced from reference TRBV11-2 and TRBJ2-2, is EAGVAQSPRYKIIEKRQSVAFWCNPISGHATLYWYQQILGQGPKLLIQFQNNGVVDDSQLPKDRFSAERLKGVDSTLKIQPAKLEDSAVYLCASSLGARWQRGNTGELFFGEGSRLTVL.

This chain connects TRBV5-1 to TRBJ2-1; possible D gene TRBD2, 6 bases. V shed 0 bases and J shed 9 bases, with 7 bases lying between them. Looked up from germline, CDR1 is SGHRS and CDR2 is YFSETQ. The CDR3 extends over 12 amino acids. The DNA of the CDR3 is TGCGCCAGCAGCTTGGTGGGAGGTGAGCAGTTCTTC. Its translation is CASSLVGGEQFF.

The chain links TRBV9 to TRBJ2-1; no clear D gene. Germline CDR1 is SGDLS and CDR2 is YYNGEE. V was cut by 0 bases and J by 0 bases, with 10 bases left in between. The CDR3 extends over 16 amino acids. The CDR3 nucleotides are TGTGCCAGCAGCGTAGGAGGCCGGAGCTCCTACAATGAGCAGTTCTTC. Protein product: CASSVGGRSSYNEQFF.

The chain joins TRBV27 to TRBJ1-2, with D possibly being TRBD1 (5 bases). The ends were cut back, 2 bases at V and 7 bases at J, with 14 bases in the middle. Germline-derived CDR1 and CDR2 are MNHEY and SMNVEV (reference sequence). The CDR3 is 14 amino acids. CDR3 region: CASSLKGRFRGYTF. The DNA for the CDR3 is TGTGCCAGCAGTTTAAAGGGGCGATTCCGTGGCTACACCTTC.

The rearrangement links TRBV9 to TRBJ1-3, with D maybe TRBD1 (5 bases). The CDR3 has 14 residues. Trimming took 4 bases from V and 2 from J, leaving 10 bases between them. CDR1 is SGDLS, CDR2 YYNGEE, per germline. Here the CDR3 reads CASSPGTAGNTIYF. CDR3 DNA sequence: TGTGCCAGCAGCCCCGGGACGGCTGGAAACACCATATATTTT.

V gene TRBV4-2 combines with J gene TRBJ2-1; no firm D call. The CDR3 runs 16 residues. CDR1 and CDR2 (germline): LGHNA, YNFKEQ. V shed 0 bases and J shed 9 bases, with 18 bases lying between them. The CDR3 protein is CASSQDLVAGLGEQFF. CDR3 sequence (DNA): TGTGCCAGCAGCCAAGATCTAGTAGCTGGGTTGGGTGAGCAGTTCTTC.

This sequence joins TRBV4-3 and TRBJ1-2, with 7 positions matching TRBD1. This CDR3 contains 17 residues. J was trimmed by 0 bases and V by 1 base; bases with no gene match: 8. Germline V CDR1 and CDR2: LGHNA, YSLEER. This chain's CDR3 is CASSQGDGTDTNYGYTF. As DNA, the CDR3 is TGCGCCAGCAGCCAAGGAGACGGGACAGATACTAACTATGGCTACACCTTC.